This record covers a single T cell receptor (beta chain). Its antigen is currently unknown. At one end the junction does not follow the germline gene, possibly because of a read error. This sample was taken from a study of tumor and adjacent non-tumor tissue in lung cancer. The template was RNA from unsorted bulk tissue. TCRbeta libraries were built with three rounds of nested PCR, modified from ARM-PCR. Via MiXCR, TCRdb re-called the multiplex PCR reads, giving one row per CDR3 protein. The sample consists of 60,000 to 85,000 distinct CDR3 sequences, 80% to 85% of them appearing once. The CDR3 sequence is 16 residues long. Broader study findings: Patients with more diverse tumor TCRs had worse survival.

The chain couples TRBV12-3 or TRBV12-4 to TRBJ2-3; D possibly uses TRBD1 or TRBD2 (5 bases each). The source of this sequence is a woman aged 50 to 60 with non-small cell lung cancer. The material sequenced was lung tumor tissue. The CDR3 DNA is TGTGCCAACAGTTTTAAGGGGACGGGGAGCACAGATACGCAGTATTTT. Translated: CANSFKGTGSTDTQYF.